This T cell receptor (beta chain) originates from a study of T cell repertoires in cytomegalovirus infection. As for the study in general: Both a matching HLA type and CMV infection were indicated by public TCR beta signatures.

The CDR3 totals 15 residues. From germline, CDR1 is SGHTA and CDR2 FQGTGA. J was trimmed by 7 bases and V by 4 bases; bases with no gene match: 8. This clonotype was picked up many times. One entry per CDR3 protein results from TCRdb running MiXCR on the reads. The table lists under 600,000 distinct CDR3 sequences, 15% to 20% of them singletons, with roughly 25% in the top ten. Sequencing used CD8+ T cells from PBMCs. This receptor was identified in a human donor in good health (CMV status not recorded). Some clones in this sample may be carry-over from other donors' samples. This chain joins TRBV7-3 and TRBJ2-1, with 9 positions matching TRBD2. DNA for the CDR3: TGTGCCAGCAGCTCCATAGCGGGAGAAATGAATGAGCAGTTCTTC. It specifies CASSSIAGEMNEQFF.